This TCR beta chain was recorded in a study of T cell responses to AZD1222 COVID-19 vaccine. Assay used: immunoSEQ multiplex PCR; TCRdb lists only in-frame clones, some missing. The sample includes 80,000 to 95,000 clones, over 75% of them seen just once. This TCR came from an adult in good health. The source material was peripheral blood, sampled on day 0 of MenACWY control vaccination.

The CDR3 reads CATRDSQDTGELFF. The CDR3 nucleotides are TGTGCCACCAGGGACAGCCAGGACACCGGGGAGCTGTTTTTT. The gene calls are TRBV24-1 and TRBJ2-2, with D tentatively TRBD1 (6 bases). The CDR3 has 14 amino acids. Germline V gene lookup returns CDR1 KGHDR and CDR2 SFDVKD. The ends were cut back, 7 bases at V and 3 bases at J, with 11 bases in the middle.